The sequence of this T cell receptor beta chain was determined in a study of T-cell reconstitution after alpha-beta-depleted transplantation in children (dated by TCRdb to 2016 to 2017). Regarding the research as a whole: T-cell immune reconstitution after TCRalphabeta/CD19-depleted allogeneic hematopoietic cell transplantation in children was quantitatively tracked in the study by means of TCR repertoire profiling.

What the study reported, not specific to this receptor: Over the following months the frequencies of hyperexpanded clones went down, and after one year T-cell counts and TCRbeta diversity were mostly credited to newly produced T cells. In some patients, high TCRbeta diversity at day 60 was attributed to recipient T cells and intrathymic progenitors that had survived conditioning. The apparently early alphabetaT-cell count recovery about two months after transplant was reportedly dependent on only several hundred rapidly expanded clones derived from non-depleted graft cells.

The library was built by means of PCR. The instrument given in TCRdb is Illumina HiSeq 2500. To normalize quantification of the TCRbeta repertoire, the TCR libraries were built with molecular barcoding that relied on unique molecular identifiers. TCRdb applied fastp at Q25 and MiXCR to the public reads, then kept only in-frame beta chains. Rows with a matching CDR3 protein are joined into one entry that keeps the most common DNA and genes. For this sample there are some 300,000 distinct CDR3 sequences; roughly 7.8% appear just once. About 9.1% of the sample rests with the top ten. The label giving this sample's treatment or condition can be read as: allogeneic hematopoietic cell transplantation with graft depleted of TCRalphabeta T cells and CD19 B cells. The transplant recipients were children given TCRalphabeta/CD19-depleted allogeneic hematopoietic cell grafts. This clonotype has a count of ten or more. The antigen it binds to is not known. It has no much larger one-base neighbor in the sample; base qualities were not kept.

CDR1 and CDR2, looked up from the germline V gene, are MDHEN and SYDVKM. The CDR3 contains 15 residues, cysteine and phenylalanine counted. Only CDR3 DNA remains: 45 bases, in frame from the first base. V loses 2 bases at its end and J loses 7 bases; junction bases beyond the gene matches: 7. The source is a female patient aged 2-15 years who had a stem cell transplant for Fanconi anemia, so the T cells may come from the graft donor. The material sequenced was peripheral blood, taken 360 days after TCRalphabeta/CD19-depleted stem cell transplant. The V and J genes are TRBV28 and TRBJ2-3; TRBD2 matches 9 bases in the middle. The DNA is TGTGCCAGCAGTTTAATGCGGGGGGGCCTGTATACGCAGTATTTT. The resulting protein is CASSLMRGGLYTQYF. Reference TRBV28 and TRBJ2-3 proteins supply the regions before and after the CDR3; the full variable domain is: DVKVTQSSRYLVKRTGEKVFLECVQDMDHENMFWYRQDPGLGLRLIYFSYDVKMKEKGDIPEGYSVSREKKERFSLILESASTNQTSMYLCASSLMRGGLYTQYFGPGTRLTVL.